This T cell receptor (beta chain) was identified in a study of blood T cell repertoires in COVID-19. Study-level background: The United States, Italy and Spain were the sources of the acute and convalescent COVID-19 samples. From T cells, B-cell-depleted T cells, or PBMCs came the material, which was cDNA or gDNA.

CDR1 and CDR2 from the germline V gene are MNHEY and SVGEGT. The CDR3 loop spans 15 amino acids. V was cut by 0 bases and J by 3 bases, with 11 bases left in between. As handled by the study authors: It was from reference gene primer amplification that nucleated cell counts were estimated. Only in-frame clones appear in the TCRdb table, and some are missing; sequencing was by immunoSEQ multiplex PCR. V and J calls and clone size follow that table, whereas D and trimming were derived from the DNA. This sample has about 100,000 clones, with 75% to 90% found just once. The source is an older man with active or convalescent COVID-19. The chain combines TRBV6-2 or TRBV6-3 with TRBJ1-1; D uncertain. Material: peripheral blood. The CDR3 nucleotides read TGTGCCAGCAGTTACTCAGCTGCCGGGGACACTGAAGCTTTCTTT. Its translation: CASSYSAAGDTEAFF.